The 29 T cell receptor beta chains presented below share a single source sample, sequenced in a study of CD8 T cells in Susac syndrome. An input of about 0.45 to 1 ug of RNA was subjected to reverse transcription using random hexamers. TCRdb passed the immunoSEQ multiplex PCR reads through MiXCR, listing each CDR3 protein once. Among approximately 120,000 distinct CDR3 sequences listed, about 95% were seen once. The sample was CD4+ T cells from PBMCs. The receptors shown here come from a human donor in good health.

Details on this clonotype: Germline is not matched at one junction end, which may reflect a read error. The J gene is TRBJ1-5, the V gene TRBV19; TRBD1 might be the D (6 bases). Germline loops: CDR1 LNHDA, CDR2 SQIVND (reference sequence). The CDR3 has 18 amino acids. The CDR3 reads CASSRPPGTRNSNQPQHF. In DNA form, the CDR3 reads TGCGCCAGTAGTAGACCCCCCGGGACAAGAAATAGCAATCAGCCCCAGCATTTT.

The CDR3 region is CASSPPPLENEQFF. CDR3 DNA: TGCGCCAGCAGTCCCCCCCCGTTGGAAAATGAGCAGTTCTTC. The chain is built from TRBV5-1 and TRBJ2-1; no reliable D call. CDR3 length: 14 residues. Germline V gene lookup returns CDR1 SGHRS and CDR2 YFSETQ. Trimming took 5 bases from V and 7 from J, leaving 16 bases between them.

The chain is built from TRBV24-1 and TRBJ2-3; D assignment may be TRBD1 or TRBD2 (6 bases each). Trimming removed 3 bases at V and 3 bases at J, with 15 bases between. Germline-derived CDR1 and CDR2 are KGHDR and SFDVKD. CDR3 length: 16 residues. This CDR3 is CATSDRGPGGTDTQYF. DNA for the CDR3: TGTGCCACCAGTGATCGGGGGCCAGGAGGGACAGATACGCAGTATTTT.

V is TRBV7-8 and J is TRBJ2-2; 11 bases line up with TRBD1. Trimming cost V 4 bases and J 5 bases; bases outside gene matches: 6. The CDR3 has 16 residues. From germline, CDR1 is SGHVS and CDR2 FQNEAQ. The CDR3 nucleotides are TGTGCCAGCAGCTCCGGAGGACAGGGGGCTACCGGGGAGCTGTTTTTT. Its protein is CASSSGGQGATGELFF.

This chain's CDR3 is CASSATGLNTEAFF. For the CDR3, the DNA is TGTGCCAGCAGCGCGACAGGGCTCAACACTGAAGCTTTCTTT. The J gene is TRBJ1-1, the V gene TRBV7-8, with TRBD1 matching over 7 bases. This CDR3 region has 14 residues. Trimming took 5 bases from V and 2 from J; bases not matched to a gene: 5. Germline V gene sequence: CDR1 SGHVS, CDR2 FQNEAQ.

This chain joins TRBV29-1 and TRBJ1-1, with 7 nucleotides matching TRBD1. Germline CDR1 and CDR2: SQVTM and ANQGSEA. The CDR3 sequence is 13 residues long. After removal of 5 bases from V and 6 bases from J, the junction contained 9 bases not matched to a gene. CDR3 bases: TGCAGCGTTCAGACGTACAGGGGATCTGAAGCTTTCTTT. Its protein is CSVQTYRGSEAFF. Looking up the rest from reference TRBV29-1 and TRBJ1-1 gives the full variable domain: SAVISQKPSRDICQRGTSLTIQCQVDSQVTMMFWYRQQPGQSLTLIATANQGSEATYESGFVIDKFPISRPNLTFSTLTVSNMSPEDSSIYLCSVQTYRGSEAFFGQGTRLTVV.

V usage is TRBV28 and J usage is TRBJ2-5; tentatively, D is TRBD2 (7 bases). V lost 8 bases and J lost 1, with 11 bases in between. CDR1 is MDHEN, CDR2 SYDVKM, per germline. This CDR3 has 13 amino acids. CDR3 nucleotide sequence: TGTGCCAGCGACGGGGGGCCCCAAGAGACCCAGTACTTC. Its translation: CASDGGPQETQYF.

This clonotype was found once. The chain recombines TRBV6-5 with TRBJ1-2; TRBD1 agrees at 9 bases. The ends lost 6 bases at V and 7 bases at J; junction bases unmatched: 6. Germline assignment: CDR1 MNHEY and CDR2 SVGAGI. The CDR3 has 13 residues. The CDR3, as DNA: TGTGCCAGCAGGGTCACAGGGGGCGGTGGCTACACCTTC. Its translation is CASRVTGGGGYTF.

This clonotype was observed once. The chain recombines TRBV29-1 with TRBJ2-7; 7 positions match TRBD2. The V and J ends lost 5 bases and 4 bases, in that order; junction bases with no gene match: 8. CDR3 length: 13 amino acids. Germline V gene sequence: CDR1 SQVTM, CDR2 ANQGSEA. The CDR3 loop reads CSVISGGGYEQYF. DNA of the CDR3: TGCAGCGTTATCTCGGGAGGAGGGTACGAGCAGTACTTC.

The chain recombines TRBV20-1 with TRBJ1-3, with D possibly TRBD1 on 5 matching bases. CDR1 is DFQATT, CDR2 SNEGSKA, per germline (reference sequence). The CDR3 is 14 residues long. V was shortened by 5 bases and J by 0 bases, with 11 bases between the two germline ends. The CDR3 region is CSAGAISSGNTIYF. The CDR3 DNA reads as TGCAGTGCTGGGGCGATCAGCTCTGGAAACACCATATATTTT.

This rearrangement joins TRBV3-1 to TRBJ1-1; D call uncertain. The germline V and J ends were trimmed by 1 base and 6 bases, with 3 bases remaining between them. The CDR3 has 11 residues. Germline V gives CDR1 LGHDT, CDR2 YNNKEL (reference sequence). As DNA, the CDR3 is TGTGCCAGCAGCCAAGCAGCTGAAGCTTTCTTT. The encoded protein is CASSQAAEAFF. Complete variable domain (other parts from reference TRBV3-1 and TRBJ1-1): DTAVSQTPKYLVTQMGNDKSIKCEQNLGHDTMYWYKQDSKKFLKIMFSYNNKELIINETVPNRFSPKSPDKAHLNLHINSLELGDSAVYFCASSQAAEAFFGQGTRLTVV.

Here the CDR3 DNA reads TGTGCCAGCAGCCAAGATCAGCGGGGGGGAAAGGGTGAGCAGTTCTTC. The encoded protein is CASSQDQRGGKGEQFF. J is TRBJ2-1 and V is TRBV3-1, with 10 bases lining up with TRBD2. In germline, CDR1 is LGHDT, CDR2 YNNKEL (reference sequence). Trimming removed 0 bases from V and 9 bases from J; junction bases left unmatched: 8. There are 16 residues in the CDR3.

The V gene is TRBV20-1, the J gene TRBJ1-5; no definite D call. Trimming shortened V by 0 bases and J by 4 bases, and 10 bases separated the two germline ends. Germline CDR1 and CDR2: DFQATT and SNEGSKA (reference sequence). This CDR3 has 14 residues. The CDR3 nucleotides read TGCAGTGCTAGAGATGGCCAGAGAAATCAGCCCCAGCATTTT. This translates into CSARDGQRNQPQHF.

This chain connects TRBV29-1 to TRBJ2-7, with no clear D. The length of the CDR3 is 14 residues. CDR1 is SQVTM and CDR2 is ANQGSEA in the germline V gene. Trimming took 4 bases from V and 4 from J, leaving 17 bases between them. The CDR3 is CSVALPSQVYEQYF. CDR3 in DNA: TGCAGCGTTGCCTTACCCTCGCAGGTATACGAGCAGTACTTC.

The chain employs TRBV7-9 and TRBJ2-6; tentative D call: TRBD1 (6 bases). V lost 5 bases, J lost 0 bases, and 14 bases lay in between. Per germline, CDR1 SEHNR and CDR2 FQNEAQ (reference sequence). CDR3 length: 17 residues. The CDR3, as DNA: TGTGCCAGCAGCCTTGGGGGACACTACTCTGGGGCCAACGTCCTGACTTTC. Its translation: CASSLGGHYSGANVLTF.

The chain carries TRBV28 and TRBJ1-2; possibly TRBD1 for D (5 bases). The CDR3 runs to 13 residues. CDR1 and CDR2 from the germline V gene are MDHEN and SYDVKM. Trimming removed 6 bases at V and 3 bases at J, with 11 bases between. Written as DNA, the CDR3 is TGTGCCAGCAGGCCGGGGGGGGACTATGGCTACACCTTC. Translated, it gives CASRPGGDYGYTF.

The chain joins TRBV11-2 to TRBJ2-5, with D perhaps being TRBD1 or TRBD2 (5 bases each). Germline values: CDR1 SGHAT, CDR2 FQNNGV. The CDR3 runs to 11 residues. V was cut by 5 bases and J by 11 bases, with 12 bases left in between. The CDR3 DNA sequence: TGTGCCAGCAGCGAGGGACCTCCACAGTACTTC. Amino acid sequence: CASSEGPPQYF.

V usage is TRBV5-6 and J usage is TRBJ1-1; TRBD1 matches 10 bases. CDR3 length equals 16 residues. Germline loops: CDR1 SGHDT, CDR2 YYEEEE. Trimming at V came to 0 bases and at J to 4 bases, leaving 6 bases not matched to a gene. The CDR3: CASSLAPTGGRTEAFF. Here the CDR3 DNA reads TGTGCCAGCAGCTTGGCCCCGACAGGGGGCCGCACTGAAGCTTTCTTT.

This chain joins TRBV2 and TRBJ2-7, with 7 bases lining up with TRBD2. The CDR3 spans 13 residues. Trimming took 10 bases from V and 2 from J; bases not matched to a gene: 8. CDR1 is SNHLY, CDR2 FYNNEI, per germline. For the CDR3, the DNA is TGTGCCACATCCGGGACTATCCCCTACGAGCAGTACTTC. Translation: CATSGTIPYEQYF.

The V and J genes are TRBV5-1 and TRBJ2-7, with 7 positions matching TRBD1. The germline gives CDR1 SGHRS, CDR2 YFSETQ. V lost 4 bases to trimming and J lost 0 bases; unmatched junction nucleotides: 7. The CDR3 length is 15 residues. The CDR3 loop reads CASSASTGRSYEQYF. CDR3 bases: TGCGCCAGCAGCGCTTCGACAGGGCGCTCCTACGAGCAGTACTTC.

The chain couples TRBV9 to TRBJ1-1; D unresolved. V was shortened by 2 bases and J by 3 bases, with 8 bases between the two germline ends. The CDR3 extends over 13 amino acids. In germline, CDR1 is SGDLS, CDR2 YYNGEE. Here the CDR3 DNA reads TGTGCCAGCAGCGTTGCCGGGCACACTGAAGCTTTCTTT. Amino acid sequence: CASSVAGHTEAFF.

This clonotype was seen more than once but under ten times. The gene calls are TRBV7-9 and TRBJ1-5; perhaps TRBD1 as D (5 bases). This CDR3 is 15 amino acids long. Trimming left V 3 bases short and J 0 bases short, with 9 bases between. The germline V gene encodes CDR1 SEHNR and CDR2 FQNEAQ (reference sequence). CDR3 sequence: CASSLGTGSNQPQHF. CDR3 DNA sequence: TGTGCCAGCAGCTTGGGCACAGGTAGCAATCAGCCCCAGCATTTT.

The V gene is TRBV30, the J gene TRBJ2-7, with 9 bases that match TRBD1. Trimming took 5 bases from V and 6 from J; bases not matched to a gene: 5. The germline gives CDR1 GTSNPN, CDR2 SVGIG (reference sequence). The CDR3 contains 12 residues. Here the CDR3 reads CAWGTGKGEQYF. In DNA, the CDR3 is TGTGCCTGGGGGACAGGGAAAGGCGAGCAGTACTTC.

The gene calls are TRBV19 and TRBJ1-4; possibly TRBD1 for D (6 bases). The CDR3 length is 15 residues. The V and J ends lost 5 bases and 7 bases respectively, with 17 bases between them. The germline V gene has CDR1 LNHDA and CDR2 SQIVND (reference sequence). This CDR3 is CASSAYGGAGEKLFF. The CDR3 DNA follows: TGTGCCAGTAGTGCATACGGGGGCGCGGGTGAAAAACTGTTTTTT.

The V call is TRBV25-1, the J call TRBJ2-2; D is uncertain. Germline values: CDR1 MGHDK, CDR2 SYGVNS. V was pared by 7 bases and J by 5 bases, with 5 bases between. The CDR3 consists of 11 residues. The CDR3 reads CASTRTGELFF. The CDR3 DNA is TGTGCCAGCACCCGAACCGGGGAGCTGTTTTTT.

This chain connects TRBV28 to TRBJ2-2, with 7 bases matching TRBD1. Trimming cost V 8 bases and J 5 bases; bases outside gene matches: 8. Germline-derived CDR1 and CDR2 are MDHEN and SYDVKM. The length of the CDR3 is 14 residues. CDR3 bases: TGTGCCAGCCTGGGACAGCGTTATACCGGGGAGCTGTTTTTT. It yields the protein CASLGQRYTGELFF.

The chain recombines TRBV30 with TRBJ1-1, with D uncertain. CDR3 length: 13 residues. From germline, CDR1 is GTSNPN and CDR2 SVGIG (reference sequence). Deletions cut 5 bases from V and 3 bases from J, with 13 bases between. This CDR3 is CAWGLSGDTEAFF. For the CDR3, the DNA is TGTGCCTGGGGGCTTTCGGGAGACACTGAAGCTTTCTTT.

The CDR3 nucleotides are TGTGCCACCAGTCAACCATTGAACACTGAAGCTTTCTTT. Translated, it gives CATSQPLNTEAFF. The chain uses TRBV15 and TRBJ1-1; D not certain. Germline assignment: CDR1 LNHNV and CDR2 YYDKDF (reference sequence). Trimming removed 6 bases from V and 0 bases from J, with 8 bases in between. The CDR3 is made up of 13 amino acids.

The chain uses TRBV2 and TRBJ2-7, with a weak D call TRBD2 (6 bases). The CDR3 length is 15 residues. CDR1 and CDR2 from the germline V gene are SNHLY and FYNNEI. Trimming removed 5 bases at V and 1 base at J, with 15 bases between. The CDR3 spells CASSLRDFVSYEQYF. CDR3 bases: TGTGCCAGCAGTCTCCGGGACTTTGTATCCTACGAGCAGTACTTC.